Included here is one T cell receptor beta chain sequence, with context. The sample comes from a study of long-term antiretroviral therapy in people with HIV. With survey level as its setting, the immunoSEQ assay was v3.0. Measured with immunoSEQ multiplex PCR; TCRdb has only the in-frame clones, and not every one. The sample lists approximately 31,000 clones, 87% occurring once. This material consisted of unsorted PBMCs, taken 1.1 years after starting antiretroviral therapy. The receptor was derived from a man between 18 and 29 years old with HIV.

The CDR3: CASSQDLGLAARWEQYF. Written as DNA, the CDR3 is TGCGCCAGCAGCCAAGATTTGGGTCTAGCGGCCCGGTGGGAGCAGTACTTC. The chain combines TRBV4-3 with TRBJ2-7, with 7 bases matching TRBD2. With 0 bases clipped from V and 7 bases from J, the junction kept 15 bases outside the gene matches. CDR1 LGHNA and CDR2 YSLEER come from the germline V gene. CDR3 length: 17 residues.